Each of the 3 T cell receptor beta chains below was sequenced from the same sample in a study of cytomegalovirus exposure and HLA in healthy donors. The PCR had 60 Vbeta and 13 Jbeta primers. The repertoire was sequenced with immunoSEQ multiplex PCR; TCRdb's copy has only in-frame clones and lacks some. The sample table sets out about 170,000 clones. Sequencing used PBMCs. The receptors were sampled from a young woman in good health and CMV-seropositive.

This sequence joins TRBV5-1 and TRBJ2-1; D is possibly TRBD1 (6 bases). Trimming shortened V by 4 bases and J by 0 bases, and 14 bases separated the two germline ends. CDR1 is SGHRS and CDR2 is YFSETQ in the germline V gene. The CDR3 spans 16 residues. In nucleotides, the CDR3 is TGCGCCAGCAGCACTACCGGGACAAGCTCCTACAATGAGCAGTTCTTC. Protein product: CASSTTGTSSYNEQFF. Full variable domain (missing parts from reference TRBV5-1 and TRBJ2-1): KAGVTQTPRYLIKTRGQQVTLSCSPISGHRSVSWYQQTPGQGLQFLFEYFSETQRNKGNFPGRFSGRQFSNSRSEMNVSTLELGDSALYLCASSTTGTSSYNEQFFGPGTRLTVL.

This chain uses TRBV9 with TRBJ2-7; 7 nucleotides align to TRBD2. The junction had 6 bases not matched to a gene; V was cut back by 0 bases and J by 3 bases. The CDR3 sequence is 15 residues long. Germline V CDR1 and CDR2: SGDLS, YYNGEE. For the CDR3, the DNA is TGTGCCAGCAGCGTAGGGCCTAGCGGAAACTACGAGCAGTACTTC. The encoded protein is CASSVGPSGNYEQYF.

The rearrangement uses TRBV2 and TRBJ1-1, with a tentative D call TRBD1 (6 bases). Germline loops: CDR1 SNHLY, CDR2 FYNNEI. Trimming stripped 1 base from V and 6 bases from J, with 15 bases between. This CDR3 is built from 15 residues. The CDR3 bases are TGTGCCAGCAGTGAAGGGGGGCCGGGGTCGTCTGAAGCTTTCTTT. Amino acids: CASSEGGPGSSEAFF.